Given below is one T cell receptor beta chain in context. No antigen is known for it. This sample is part of a study of OX40 agonist ivuxolimab in advanced cancers. This CDR3 region has 14 residues. Trimming took off 4 bases at V and 1 base at J, with 11 bases between the two ends. CDR1 is SGHNT and CDR2 is YYREEE in the germline V gene (reference sequence). The study, taken as a whole, reports: Normalized T-cell clonal expansion was also low in a subset of nonresponders.

The method was immunoSEQ multiplex PCR; TCRdb's version includes in-frame clones alone and lacks a portion of them. The repertoire holds 55,000 to 80,000 clones, with roughly 89% as singletons. The receptor was derived from an adult with an advanced solid tumor such as melanoma, head and neck, liver or kidney cancer. This specimen was CD4+ or CD8+ T cells sorted from blood, taken in a trial of the OX40 agonist ivuxolimab. The J gene is TRBJ1-1, the V gene TRBV5-4; possibly TRBD1 for D (6 bases). CDR3 region: CASSRKQGNTEAFF. The CDR3 coding sequence is TGTGCCAGCAGCCGGAAACAGGGGAACACTGAAGCTTTCTTT.